A selection of T cell receptor beta chains follows, all from one sample in a study of tumor-infiltrating lymphocytes in oesophageal squamous cell carcinoma. In TCRdb, the PCR reads were re-called with MiXCR into one record per CDR3 protein. The sample lists over 8,500 distinct CDR3 sequences; around 50% were seen once. The sample consisted of esophageal tumor tissue. All receptors come from a female donor with esophageal squamous cell carcinoma. Each CDR3 is given with its conserved first and last residue. The order of the fields is clone size, J gene, V gene, D gene, CDR3 DNA, CDR3 protein. The D gene is left open where the match is weak. Clone size is not always given. Where it is, it says once, few, many or a class for expanded clones.

clone size: .
J gene: TRBJ2-7
V gene: TRBV7-6
D gene: TRBD2
CDR3 DNA: TGTGCCAGCAGCCCGCCCACTGGCGGGAGGTTAAGCGAGCAGTACTTC
CDR3 protein: CASSPPTGGRLSEQYF

clone size: many
J gene: TRBJ2-1
V gene: TRBV19
D gene: TRBD1
CDR3 DNA: TGTGCCAGTATTCCCACCGGGACAGGGGACAATGAGCAGTTCTTC
CDR3 protein: CASIPTGTGDNEQFF

clone size: medium-sized
J gene: TRBJ2-5
V gene: TRBV24-1
D gene: TRBD1
CDR3 DNA: TGTGCCACCAGTGATCCACTAGGGGGCTGGGAGACCCAGTACTTC
CDR3 protein: CATSDPLGGWETQYF

clone size: .
J gene: TRBJ2-3
V gene: TRBV7-6
D gene: TRBD2
CDR3 DNA: TGTGCCAGCAGCTTAGCTGGCGGGGGGGGGACAGATACGCAGTATTTT
CDR3 protein: CASSLAGGGGTDTQYF

clone size: .
J gene: TRBJ2-1
V gene: TRBV7-6
D gene: .
CDR3 DNA: TGTGCCAGCAGCTTAGGGGCCGGAAATAGGGATGAGCAGTTCTTC
CDR3 protein: CASSLGAGNRDEQFF

clone size: many
J gene: TRBJ2-5
V gene: TRBV7-9
D gene: .
CDR3 DNA: TGTGCCAGCAGCTCTCCGGCGGACAGTGGTAATTCACCCCTCCACTTC
CDR3 protein: CASSSPADSGNSPLHF

clone size: .
J gene: TRBJ2-7
V gene: TRBV11-3
D gene: .
CDR3 DNA: TGTGCCAGCAGCCCCCGAGGGGGGGCCTACGAGCAGTACTTC
CDR3 protein: CASSPRGGAYEQYF

clone size: .
J gene: TRBJ2-7
V gene: TRBV11-2
D gene: .
CDR3 DNA: TGTGCCAGCAGCTTATCCCCCAATGAGCAGTACTTC
CDR3 protein: CASSLSPNEQYF

clone size: .
J gene: TRBJ2-5
V gene: TRBV7-2
D gene: TRBD1
CDR3 DNA: TGTGCCAGCAGCTTAGGGGGGACAGGGGACAACTTC
CDR3 protein: CASSLGGTGDNF

clone size: .
J gene: TRBJ2-3
V gene: TRBV7-6
D gene: .
CDR3 DNA: TGTGCCAGCAGCTTAGTCCCTATAGCAGATGAGCAGTACTTT
CDR3 protein: CASSLVPIADEQYF

clone size: many
J gene: TRBJ1-5
V gene: TRBV6-1
D gene: .
CDR3 DNA: TGTGCCAGCGAACGAAGCAATCAGCCCCAGCATTTT
CDR3 protein: CASERSNQPQHF

clone size: many
J gene: TRBJ1-2
V gene: TRBV10-3
D gene: TRBD1
CDR3 DNA: TGTGCCATCAGTGAGTCTCCGGGACAGGGGACTAACACCTTC
CDR3 protein: CAISESPGQGTNTF

clone size: .
J gene: TRBJ2-1
V gene: TRBV7-8
D gene: TRBD2
CDR3 DNA: TGTGCCAGCAGCCTGGGACTAGCGGTCTACAATGAGCAGTTCTTC
CDR3 protein: CASSLGLAVYNEQFF

clone size: once
J gene: TRBJ2-3
V gene: TRBV7-8
D gene: TRBD2
CDR3 DNA: TGTGCCAGCAGCTTGGAGGGCGGGAGCGGGGTAGATACGCAGTATTTT
CDR3 protein: CASSLEGGSGVDTQYF

clone size: .
J gene: TRBJ2-3
V gene: TRBV7-2
D gene: .
CDR3 DNA: TGTGCCAGCAGCCGTGACAGCTTCACAGATACGCAGTATTTT
CDR3 protein: CASSRDSFTDTQYF

clone size: medium-sized
J gene: TRBJ2-1
V gene: TRBV7-2
D gene: TRBD2
CDR3 DNA: TGTGCCAGCAGCAGCGGACTAGTTGGGTACAATGAGCAGTTCTTC
CDR3 protein: CASSSGLVGYNEQFF

clone size: .
J gene: TRBJ2-1
V gene: TRBV7-8
D gene: .
CDR3 DNA: TGTGCCAGCAGCTTTAAGCTACACAATGAGCAGTTCTTC
CDR3 protein: CASSFKLHNEQFF

clone size: .
J gene: TRBJ2-5
V gene: TRBV7-8
D gene: .
CDR3 DNA: TGTGCCAGCAGCTTAGGTGGACAAATCCAAGAGACCCAGTACTTC
CDR3 protein: CASSLGGQIQETQYF

clone size: few
J gene: TRBJ2-7
V gene: TRBV19
D gene: .
CDR3 DNA: TGTGCCAGTAGTCTTAATAGGGACTCGATCTACGAGCAGTACTTC
CDR3 protein: CASSLNRDSIYEQYF

clone size: .
J gene: TRBJ2-7
V gene: TRBV12-3/TRBV12-4
D gene: .
CDR3 DNA: TGTGCCAGCAGTTTAGTTAATGTAGGGACAATCTACGAGCAGTACTTC
CDR3 protein: CASSLVNVGTIYEQYF

clone size: few
J gene: TRBJ2-3
V gene: TRBV5-4
D gene: TRBD2
CDR3 DNA: TGTGCCAGCAGCTTGGACGCGGGAGTGGGCGCAGATACGCAGTATTTT
CDR3 protein: CASSLDAGVGADTQYF

clone size: .
J gene: TRBJ1-1
V gene: TRBV7-4
D gene: TRBD1
CDR3 DNA: TGTGCCAGCAGCCAGGGACAGGGGAACACTGAAGCTTTCTTT
CDR3 protein: CASSQGQGNTEAFF

clone size: .
J gene: TRBJ2-3
V gene: TRBV9
D gene: .
CDR3 DNA: TGTGCCAGCAGCGTAGAGGACCATGCCACAGATACGCAGTATTTT
CDR3 protein: CASSVEDHATDTQYF

clone size: .
J gene: TRBJ2-1
V gene: TRBV5-6
D gene: TRBD2
CDR3 DNA: TGTGCCAGCAGCCGAGGGACCGGGACTAGGGGGAATGAGCAGTTCTTC
CDR3 protein: CASSRGTGTRGNEQFF

clone size: few
J gene: TRBJ2-4
V gene: TRBV7-2
D gene: .
CDR3 DNA: TGTGCCAGCAGCTTAAACCTCATTCAGTACTTC
CDR3 protein: CASSLNLIQYF

clone size: many
J gene: TRBJ1-2
V gene: TRBV6-1
D gene: TRBD1
CDR3 DNA: TGTGCCAGCAGTGAAGGGACAGGCCTCTATGGCTACACCTTC
CDR3 protein: CASSEGTGLYGYTF

clone size: .
J gene: TRBJ2-5
V gene: TRBV29-1
D gene: .
CDR3 DNA: TGCAGCGGCTTGGACGGGAACCAAGAGACCCAGTACTTC
CDR3 protein: CSGLDGNQETQYF

clone size: .
J gene: TRBJ2-5
V gene: TRBV7-6
D gene: .
CDR3 DNA: TGTGCCAGCAGCTTAGTTCAGGACAGCCAAGAGACCCAGTACTTC
CDR3 protein: CASSLVQDSQETQYF

clone size: once
J gene: TRBJ2-3
V gene: TRBV7-2
D gene: TRBD2
CDR3 DNA: TGTGCCAGCAGGCCAGCGGGGCTCCGGGGTGATACGCAGTATTTT
CDR3 protein: CASRPAGLRGDTQYF

clone size: .
J gene: TRBJ2-3
V gene: TRBV7-2
D gene: .
CDR3 DNA: TGTGCCAGCAGCTTTAGCACAGATACGCAGTATTTT
CDR3 protein: CASSFSTDTQYF

clone size: few
J gene: TRBJ2-7
V gene: TRBV20-1
D gene: .
CDR3 DNA: TGCAGTGCTATCGCCCTCAGCGGCTACGAGCAGTACTTC
CDR3 protein: CSAIALSGYEQYF

clone size: many
J gene: TRBJ1-6
V gene: TRBV7-8
D gene: .
CDR3 DNA: TGTGCCAGCAGCTTAGCGCCGAGGGTATATAATTCACCCCTCCACTTT
CDR3 protein: CASSLAPRVYNSPLHF

clone size: .
J gene: TRBJ2-5
V gene: TRBV28
D gene: TRBD2
CDR3 DNA: TGTGCCAGCAGTTTAGGACTAGCGGACCAAGAGACCCAGTACTTC
CDR3 protein: CASSLGLADQETQYF

clone size: .
J gene: TRBJ2-5
V gene: TRBV7-6
D gene: .
CDR3 DNA: TGTGCCAGCAGCTTAGGTTCCGGGGGGCGGGAGACCCAGTACTTC
CDR3 protein: CASSLGSGGRETQYF

clone size: .
J gene: TRBJ1-5
V gene: TRBV12-3/TRBV12-4
D gene: .
CDR3 DNA: TGTGCCAGCAGGCTGAGGGGGCCCCAGCATTTT
CDR3 protein: CASRLRGPQHF

clone size: few
J gene: TRBJ2-6
V gene: TRBV7-6
D gene: .
CDR3 DNA: TGTGCCAGCAGCTTAGAAAGATCTGGGGCCAACGTCCTGACTTTC
CDR3 protein: CASSLERSGANVLTF

clone size: .
J gene: TRBJ2-5
V gene: TRBV10-3
D gene: TRBD1
CDR3 DNA: TGTGCCATCAGCGAGGGTGAGGGGGCAGAGACCCAGTACTTC
CDR3 protein: CAISEGEGAETQYF

clone size: .
J gene: TRBJ2-1
V gene: TRBV7-6
D gene: TRBD1
CDR3 DNA: TGTGCCAGCAGCACGGGACAGGGGTACAATGAGCAGTTCTTC
CDR3 protein: CASSTGQGYNEQFF

clone size: few
J gene: TRBJ2-7
V gene: TRBV7-9
D gene: TRBD2
CDR3 DNA: TGTGCCAGCAGCTCCTCATTAGCGGGAGATGCCTACAATGAGCAGTACTTC
CDR3 protein: CASSSSLAGDAYNEQYF

clone size: medium-sized
J gene: TRBJ2-3
V gene: TRBV12-3/TRBV12-4
D gene: .
CDR3 DNA: TGTGCCAGCAGTTTCACAGGTCCTAGCACAGATACGCAGTATTTT
CDR3 protein: CASSFTGPSTDTQYF

clone size: medium-sized
J gene: TRBJ1-2
V gene: TRBV6-1
D gene: TRBD1
CDR3 DNA: TGTGCCAGCAGTGATTCACAGGGGGCGGGTGGCTACACCTTC
CDR3 protein: CASSDSQGAGGYTF

clone size: .
J gene: TRBJ1-4
V gene: TRBV7-8
D gene: .
CDR3 DNA: TGTGCCAGCAGCCCGGGGGTAGGGGAAAAACTGTTTTTT
CDR3 protein: CASSPGVGEKLFF

clone size: .
J gene: TRBJ2-5
V gene: TRBV7-6
D gene: .
CDR3 DNA: TGTGCTAGCAGCTTAGACCAGACAAACCAAGAGACCCAGTACTTC
CDR3 protein: CASSLDQTNQETQYF

clone size: .
J gene: TRBJ1-2
V gene: TRBV28
D gene: .
CDR3 DNA: TGTGCCAGCAGTCCCCCGGGGTTTGGCTACACCTTC
CDR3 protein: CASSPPGFGYTF

clone size: .
J gene: TRBJ2-1
V gene: TRBV7-2
D gene: .
CDR3 DNA: TGTGCCAGCAGCTTAAGGGACAATGAGCAGTTCTTC
CDR3 protein: CASSLRDNEQFF

clone size: few
J gene: TRBJ2-3
V gene: TRBV12-3/TRBV12-4
D gene: TRBD2
CDR3 DNA: TGTGCCAGCAGGGGGACTAGCGGGAGCGTCACAGATACGCAGTATTTT
CDR3 protein: CASRGTSGSVTDTQYF

clone size: once
J gene: TRBJ2-7
V gene: TRBV6-5
D gene: TRBD2
CDR3 DNA: TGTGCCAGCCGGGGGGTCTACGAGCAGTACTTC
CDR3 protein: CASRGVYEQYF

clone size: .
J gene: TRBJ1-1
V gene: TRBV24-1
D gene: TRBD1
CDR3 DNA: TGTGCCACCAGCGCCTCTGACAGGGGGCTGACTGAAGCTTTCTTT
CDR3 protein: CATSASDRGLTEAFF